Following are 28 T cell receptor beta chains from one sample sequenced in a study of cytomegalovirus exposure and HLA in healthy donors. Amplification used 60 Vbeta primers and 13 Jbeta primers. The assay was immunoSEQ multiplex PCR, and TCRdb's table has in-frame clones only and misses some. The sample has 150,000 to 200,000 clones. The sample was PBMCs. The receptors shown here come from a woman aged 60-70 years in good health and CMV-seronegative.

The CDR3 DNA follows: TGTGCCAGCAGCTCAGGGTCCACGGGTACGCAGTATTTT. Protein: CASSSGSTGTQYF. The chain uses TRBV6-4 and TRBJ2-3; D is perhaps TRBD1 (5 bases). This CDR3 is 13 amino acids long. Germline loops: CDR1 MRHNA, CDR2 SNTAGT. Trimming took 6 bases from V and 8 from J, leaving 15 bases between them.

The V gene is TRBV7-2, the J gene TRBJ1-5; the D is unclear. Trimming left V 6 bases short and J 5 bases short, with 11 bases between. The CDR3 sequence is 13 residues long. CDR1 and CDR2 (germline): SGHTA, FQGNSA. The CDR3 DNA follows: TGTGCCAGCAGTTACGACATAGATCAGCCCCAGCATTTT. Translated: CASSYDIDQPQHF. Together with reference TRBV7-2 and TRBJ1-5, the CDR3 gives the full variable domain: GAGVSQSPSNKVTEKGKDVELRCDPISGHTALYWYRQSLGQGLEFLIYFQGNSAPDKSGLPSDRFSAERTGGSVSTLTIQRTQQEDSAVYLCASSYDIDQPQHFGDGTRLSIL.

This chain joins TRBV14 and TRBJ1-2; D is unclear. V was pared by 1 base and J by 4 bases, with 7 bases between. From germline, CDR1 is SGHDN and CDR2 FVKESK. The CDR3 is 13 amino acids. The CDR3 nucleotides are TGTGCCAGCAGCCAAGGAGGGCTCTATGGCTACACCTTC. This gives the protein CASSQGGLYGYTF.

This rearrangement joins TRBV4-1 to TRBJ1-2, with TRBD1 matching over 8 bases. Trimming took 3 bases from V and 0 from J; bases not matched to a gene: 9. The CDR3 totals 17 residues. Germline V gene sequence: CDR1 MGHRA, CDR2 YSYEKL. The CDR3 region is CASSHDRGSGANYGYTF. CDR3 nucleotide sequence: TGCGCCAGCAGCCACGACAGGGGTTCTGGAGCTAACTATGGCTACACCTTC.

V gene TRBV7-6 combines with J gene TRBJ1-1; unclear D gene. Germline V gene lookup returns CDR1 SGHVS and CDR2 FNYEAQ. CDR3 size: 14 residues. V gave up 1 base and J gave up 4 bases, with 10 bases separating them. The CDR3 DNA follows: TGTGCCAGCAGCTTAGGCGGGGAACTCACTGAAGCTTTCTTT. Translated, it gives CASSLGGELTEAFF. The whole variable domain, remainder taken from reference TRBV7-6 and TRBJ1-1, is GAGVSQSPRYKVTKRGQDVALRCDPISGHVSLYWYRQALGQGPEFLTYFNYEAQQDKSGLPNDRFSAERPEGSISTLTIQRTEQRDSAMYRCASSLGGELTEAFFGQGTRLTVV.

V and J are TRBV28 and TRBJ2-3, with TRBD2 as a possible D gene (5 bases). The CDR3 is 14 amino acids. Germline V gene lookup returns CDR1 MDHEN and CDR2 SYDVKM. V lost 2 bases and J 2 bases, leaving 8 bases between the germline ends. In nucleotides, the CDR3 is TGTGCCAGCAGTTTAGATCGGGACACAGATACGCAGTATTTT. It codes for CASSLDRDTDTQYF.

V is TRBV5-1 and J is TRBJ2-7, with TRBD1 identical over 7 bases. V lost 5 bases, J lost 3 bases, and 8 bases stayed unmatched. CDR1 is SGHRS, CDR2 YFSETQ, per germline. This CDR3 has 14 amino acids. The CDR3 sequence: CASRYGTANYEQYF. For the CDR3, the DNA is TGCGCCAGCAGATACGGGACAGCTAACTACGAGCAGTACTTC.

The chain recombines TRBV7-6 with TRBJ2-5; D not resolved. The length of the CDR3 is 18 residues. CDR1 and CDR2 (germline): SGHVS, FNYEAQ. Deletions cut 6 bases from V and 1 base from J, with 24 bases between. The CDR3 DNA follows: TGTGCCAGCAGTTCTGAACTCGTTTATGTGATCCCCCAAGAGACCCAGTACTTC. Translating it yields CASSSELVYVIPQETQYF.

The genes are TRBV2 and TRBJ2-7; a possible D gene is TRBD1 (6 bases). Germline CDR1 is SNHLY and CDR2 is FYNNEI. Trimming removed 8 bases from V and 4 bases from J, with 15 bases in between. The CDR3 length is 13 residues. The CDR3, as DNA: TGTGCCAGCGCCCACAGGGAAAGTTACGAGCAGTACTTC. As protein: CASAHRESYEQYF.

CDR3 residues: CASSLLFGINQPQHF. In DNA, the CDR3 is TGTGCCAGCAGTCTACTTTTCGGGATTAATCAGCCCCAGCATTTT. V is TRBV6-5 and J is TRBJ1-5, with D hard to call. Per germline, CDR1 MNHEY and CDR2 SVGAGI. V was clipped by 5 bases and J by 4 bases, with 15 bases between them. There are 15 residues in the CDR3.

The rearrangement joins TRBV5-6 to TRBJ2-5; D unresolved. The closer fit of TRBJ2-7 to the DNA end suggests the J call may be wrong. Per germline, CDR1 SGHDT and CDR2 YYEEEE. This CDR3 spans 14 amino acids. The CDR3, as DNA: TGTGCCAGCAACCCACAGTACAGAATCTACGAGCAGTACTTC. It encodes CASNPQYRIYEQYF.

On this clone: This same CDR3 is encoded by further DNA sequences in the sample. V is TRBV20-1 and J is TRBJ2-7; the match to TRBD1 covers 8 bases. The length of the CDR3 is 11 residues. Germline V CDR1 and CDR2: DFQATT, SNEGSKA (reference sequence). V dropped 6 bases and J dropped 3; count of bases not matched to a gene: 1. CDR3 nucleotide sequence: TGCAGTGCCGGACAGGGCTACGAGCAGTACTTC. Protein: CSAGQGYEQYF.

The chain combines TRBV18 with TRBJ2-2; tentatively, D is TRBD2 (6 bases). CDR1 KGHSH and CDR2 LQKENI come from the germline V gene. The CDR3 totals 15 residues. Trimming took off 2 bases at V and 2 bases at J, with 9 bases between the two ends. The CDR3 coding sequence is TGTGCCAGCTCACCAAGGCGGGAAAACACCGGGGAGCTGTTTTTT. The encoded protein is CASSPRRENTGELFF. Looking up the rest from reference TRBV18 and TRBJ2-2 gives the full variable domain: NAGVMQNPRHLVRRRGQEARLRCSPMKGHSHVYWYRQLPEEGLKFMVYLQKENIIDESGMPKERFSAEFPKEGPSILRIQQVVRGDSAAYFCASSPRRENTGELFFGEGSRLTVL.

The rearrangement joins TRBV6-5 to TRBJ2-1, with 7 bases identical to TRBD1. The length of the CDR3 is 14 residues. J was trimmed by 5 bases and V by 8 bases; bases with no gene match: 9. Germline V gene lookup returns CDR1 MNHEY and CDR2 SVGAGI. Here the CDR3 DNA reads TGTGCCAGCTCCACCGGGACAGAGAACAATGAGCAGTTCTTC. Amino acids: CASSTGTENNEQFF.

This chain joins TRBV7-3 and TRBJ1-1, with D unclear. Germline V gene sequence: CDR1 SGHTA, CDR2 FQGTGA. V dropped 11 bases and J dropped 0 bases, with 13 bases sitting between them. This CDR3 has 13 amino acids. CDR3 in DNA: TGTGCCTCACGGGAAAGGGTGAACACTGAAGCTTTCTTT. This sequence encodes CASRERVNTEAFF. The full variable domain, its missing parts supplied by reference TRBV7-3 and TRBJ1-1, is GAGVSQTPSNKVTEKGKYVELRCDPISGHTALYWYRQSLGQGPEFLIYFQGTGAADDSGLPNDRFFAVRPEGSVSTLKIQRTERGDSAVYLCASRERVNTEAFFGQGTRLTVV.

Remarks on this clone: A read error may produce the germline difference seen at one junction end. This sequence joins TRBV11-2 and TRBJ1-1; no reliable D call. CDR3 length: 12 residues. Germline V gene data show CDR1 as SGHAT and CDR2 as FQNNGV. CDR3 sequence (DNA): TGTGCCAGCGGCTTCATGAACACTGAAGCTTTCTTT. As protein: CASGFMNTEAFF.

The rearrangement uses TRBV9 and TRBJ1-1; 9 positions agree with TRBD1. V lost 4 bases to trimming and J lost 10 bases; unmatched junction nucleotides: 8. The length of the CDR3 is 13 residues. Germline V gene sequence: CDR1 SGDLS, CDR2 YYNGEE. This CDR3 is CASSPGTGRGAFF. CDR3 nucleotides: TGTGCCAGCAGCCCCGGGACAGGGAGAGGAGCTTTCTTT.

The chain employs TRBV10-2 and TRBJ1-5, with 10 bases matching TRBD1. V lost 6 bases and J lost 8; bases outside the gene matches: 1. Per the germline V gene, CDR1 is WSHSY and CDR2 is SAAADI. The CDR3 contains 12 residues. CDR3 amino acids: CASRGQGKPQHF. CDR3 in DNA: TGCGCCAGCAGGGGACAGGGGAAGCCCCAGCATTTT.

V gene TRBV4-2 combines with J gene TRBJ1-6; maybe TRBD1 (5 bases). This CDR3 has 15 amino acids. The V end was cut by 4 bases, the J end by 9 bases, with 16 bases between. In germline, CDR1 is LGHNA, CDR2 YNFKEQ. Here the CDR3 reads CASSPSLPRVSPLHF. The CDR3 nucleotides are TGTGCCAGCAGCCCGTCGTTACCCAGGGTTTCACCCCTCCACTTT.

This sequence joins TRBV6-5 and TRBJ1-2; no firm D call. The CDR3 totals 13 residues. V was shortened by 2 bases and J by 8 bases, with 12 bases between the two germline ends. The germline gives CDR1 MNHEY, CDR2 SVGAGI. The CDR3, as DNA: TGTGCCAGCAGTTACGTGGGAGGGCGAGGCTACACCTTC. It encodes CASSYVGGRGYTF.

The V and J genes are TRBV7-3 and TRBJ2-3; no reliable D call. The CDR3 totals 14 residues. Germline V CDR1 and CDR2: SGHTA, FQGTGA. V was clipped by 0 bases and J by 3 bases, with 7 bases between them. This CDR3 is CASSLTAGTDTQYF. The CDR3 DNA sequence: TGTGCCAGCAGCTTAACGGCCGGGACAGATACGCAGTATTTT.

The chain recombines TRBV10-1 with TRBJ2-1, with D tentatively TRBD2 (5 bases). Germline V lookup: CDR1 WNHNN, CDR2 SYGVQD (reference sequence). This CDR3 region has 15 residues. V was shortened by 0 bases and J by 2 bases, with 8 bases between the two germline ends. The CDR3, as DNA: TGCGCCAGCAGTGAGTCGGGGAGTACCTACAATGAGCAGTTCTTC. It codes for CASSESGSTYNEQFF.

The gene calls are TRBV19 and TRBJ1-2; TRBD1 is a possible D gene (5 bases). Trimming took 3 bases from V and 4 from J, leaving 12 bases between them. Per the germline V gene, CDR1 is LNHDA and CDR2 is SQIVND (reference sequence). The CDR3 runs to 14 residues. The CDR3 region has the DNA TGTGCCAGTAGTATCCAGGCAGGGCCCTATGGCTACACCTTC. This encodes CASSIQAGPYGYTF.

The chain couples TRBV7-9 to TRBJ1-2, with 9 positions matching TRBD1. CDR1 SEHNR and CDR2 FQNEAQ come from the germline V gene (reference sequence). This CDR3 is built from 15 residues. V lost 0 bases and J lost 5; bases outside the gene matches: 4. The CDR3 DNA follows: TGTGCCAGCAGCTTAGCTGGACAGGGGTATTATGGCTACACCTTC. Amino acid sequence: CASSLAGQGYYGYTF.

J is TRBJ2-3 and V is TRBV6-1; tentatively, D is TRBD1 (6 bases). V dropped 4 bases and J dropped 14 bases, with 16 bases sitting between them. Germline CDR1 MNHNS, CDR2 SASEGT. The CDR3 length is 12 residues. The CDR3 coding sequence is TGTGCCAGCAGTGGACAGGACAGTTCTCCGTATTTT. Its translation: CASSGQDSSPYF.

The chain carries TRBV19 and TRBJ1-5, with TRBD1 as a possible D gene (6 bases). Per the germline V gene, CDR1 is LNHDA and CDR2 is SQIVND (reference sequence). Trimming removed 2 bases at V and 6 bases at J, with 11 bases between. This CDR3 has 14 residues. CDR3 coding DNA: TGTGCCAGTAGTATAAAGGGGGTGGCTCAGCCCCAGCATTTT. Its protein product is CASSIKGVAQPQHF.

This chain uses TRBV2 with TRBJ2-7; D unresolved. The V end lost 2 bases, the J end lost 2 bases, and 10 bases lay between the germline ends. This CDR3 has 14 amino acids. Germline V gene data show CDR1 as SNHLY and CDR2 as FYNNEI. CDR3 DNA: TGTGCCAGCAGTGAAAGAGGAGTCACCTACGAGCAGTACTTC. As protein: CASSERGVTYEQYF.

V gene TRBV6-1 combines with J gene TRBJ1-5; maybe TRBD1 (6 bases). The CDR3 is 15 residues long. Germline-derived CDR1 and CDR2 are MNHNS and SASEGT. The ends were cut back, 8 bases at V and 0 bases at J, with 14 bases in the middle. The CDR3 nucleotides are TGTGCCAGCCAAAAACAGGGTGCTAGCAATCAGCCCCAGCATTTT. This sequence encodes CASQKQGASNQPQHF.